Below are 32 T cell receptor beta chains sequenced from a single sample in a study of OX40 agonist ivuxolimab in advanced cancers. Produced via immunoSEQ multiplex PCR; TCRdb's table is partial and in-frame only. Of about 62,000 clones in the sample, roughly 85% were seen once. Sequencing was performed on CD4+ or CD8+ T cells sorted from blood, taken in a trial of the OX40 agonist ivuxolimab. Every receptor here comes from an adult with an advanced solid tumor such as melanoma, head and neck, liver or kidney cancer.

This clone was detected only once. V usage is TRBV28 and J usage is TRBJ2-7; 9 positions agree with TRBD1. The CDR3 runs to 15 residues. Per the germline V gene, CDR1 is MDHEN and CDR2 is SYDVKM. J gave up 1 base and V 4 bases, and 5 bases lay outside the gene matches. The CDR3 is CASSSPGQGSYEQYF. CDR3 coding DNA: TGTGCCAGCAGTTCTCCGGGACAGGGATCCTACGAGCAGTACTTC.

This rearrangement joins TRBV6-6 to TRBJ2-1; TRBD1 is a possible D gene (5 bases). CDR3 length equals 11 residues. Trimming shortened V by 6 bases and J by 9 bases, and 9 bases separated the two germline ends. Per germline, CDR1 MNHNY and CDR2 SVGAGI (reference sequence). Here the CDR3 DNA reads TGTGCCAGCAGACACCAGGGTGAGCAGTTCTTC. This codes for CASRHQGEQFF.

The chain carries TRBV5-6 and TRBJ1-1; D perhaps matches TRBD1 (5 bases). This CDR3 has 15 residues. Germline CDR1 reads SGHDT; CDR2 reads YYEEEE. Trimming stripped 3 bases from V and 0 bases from J, with 12 bases between. The CDR3, as DNA: TGTGCCAGCAGCTACGGAGGGACGATGAACACTGAAGCTTTCTTT. It encodes CASSYGGTMNTEAFF.

J is TRBJ1-3 and V is TRBV10-3; 9 positions match TRBD1. Germline CDR1 reads ENHRY; CDR2 reads SYGVKD. The junction had 11 bases not matched to a gene; V was cut back by 7 bases and J by 4 bases. The CDR3 sequence is 16 residues long. The CDR3 DNA follows: TGTGCCATCAAATCGGCACAGGGGGCTCAAGGAAACACCATATATTTT. It yields the protein CAIKSAQGAQGNTIYF.

The chain combines TRBV2 with TRBJ2-7; no clear D. This CDR3 has 15 residues. In germline, CDR1 is SNHLY, CDR2 FYNNEI. V lost 1 base, J lost 0 bases, and 10 bases lay in between. The CDR3 DNA sequence: TGTGCCAGCAGTGAAGGGGCGGCGAGCTCCTACGAGCAGTACTTC. Residues: CASSEGAASSYEQYF.

A note on this clone: Germline is not matched at one junction end, which may reflect a read error. The chain carries TRBV7-9 and TRBJ2-1; D possibly uses TRBD1 or TRBD2 (5 bases each). Germline V lookup: CDR1 SEHNR, CDR2 FQNEAQ (reference sequence). The CDR3 loop spans 14 amino acids. CDR3 in DNA: TGTGCCAGCAGCTTGCCTCAGTCCGGGACGCCAGGTATCTTC. This sequence encodes CASSLPQSGTPGIF.

The chain employs TRBV2 and TRBJ2-7, with D perhaps TRBD2 (5 bases). V shed 3 bases and J shed 4 bases, with 10 bases lying between them. The CDR3 covers 13 residues. Germline V gene lookup returns CDR1 SNHLY and CDR2 FYNNEI. Written as DNA, the CDR3 is TGTGCCAGCAGTGAGGAGGACGCATACGAGCAGTACTTC. Its translation is CASSEEDAYEQYF.

The chain combines TRBV29-1 with TRBJ1-5, with 7 bases fitting TRBD1. J was trimmed by 4 bases and V by 7 bases; bases with no gene match: 4. This CDR3 is built from 12 residues. The germline gives CDR1 SQVTM, CDR2 ANQGSEA. CDR3 nucleotide sequence: TGCAGCGCCGGGACAGCTAATCAGCCCCAGCATTTT. Translating gives CSAGTANQPQHF. The full variable domain, in which reference TRBV29-1 and TRBJ1-5 provide the parts outside the CDR3, is SAVISQKPSRDICQRGTSLTIQCQVDSQVTMMFWYRQQPGQSLTLIATANQGSEATYESGFVIDKFPISRPNLTFSTLTVSNMSPEDSSIYLCSAGTANQPQHFGDGTRLSIL.

The V call is TRBV2, the J call TRBJ2-5; TRBD1 might be the D (5 bases). The CDR3 is 16 amino acids. Germline CDR1 SNHLY, CDR2 FYNNEI. The V gene lost 0 bases and the J gene lost 1 base, with 12 bases spanning the gap. CDR3 protein: CASSEALLQAQETQYF. For the CDR3, the DNA is TGTGCCAGCAGTGAAGCGCTTCTACAGGCCCAAGAGACCCAGTACTTC.

The V and J genes are TRBV29-1 and TRBJ2-1; tentative D call: TRBD2 (7 bases). This CDR3 is 14 amino acids long. The V end was cut by 6 bases, the J end by 2 bases, with 14 bases between. Per the germline V gene, CDR1 is SQVTM and CDR2 is ANQGSEA. The CDR3 sequence: CSVVTGRAYNEQFF. The DNA for the CDR3 is TGCAGCGTCGTAACAGGGAGGGCCTACAATGAGCAGTTCTTC.

This chain uses TRBV18 with TRBJ1-1; no firm D call. This CDR3 spans 15 amino acids. Germline loops: CDR1 KGHSH, CDR2 LQKENI. V lost 3 bases and J 0 bases, leaving 11 bases between the germline ends. CDR3 nucleotides: TGTGCCAGCTCACCGCGCGGCCCCATGAACACTGAAGCTTTCTTT. Amino acids: CASSPRGPMNTEAFF.

J is TRBJ2-7 and V is TRBV4-1, with 16 bases that match TRBD2. This CDR3 is built from 18 residues. In germline, CDR1 is MGHRA, CDR2 YSYEKL. V gave up 4 bases and J gave up 1 base; unmatched junction bases: 7. The CDR3 DNA reads TGCGCCAGCAGCCCGGGACTAGCGGGAGGGCCGGTATCCTACGAGCAGTACTTC. As protein: CASSPGLAGGPVSYEQYF.

This clone was observed once. The chain links TRBV7-9 to TRBJ2-7, with D possibly matching TRBD1 (5 bases). Germline loops: CDR1 SEHNR, CDR2 FQNEAQ (reference sequence). The CDR3 contains 16 residues. V was trimmed by 5 bases and J by 0 bases, leaving 17 bases between them. The CDR3 nucleotides read TGTGCCAGCAGCAATAGCCAGGGCCCTAGCTCCTACGAGCAGTACTTC. It is translated as CASSNSQGPSSYEQYF.

This chain uses TRBV6-5 with TRBJ2-7, with TRBD2 as a possible D gene (5 bases). Trimming removed 5 bases at V and 7 bases at J, with 15 bases between. Germline V gene data show CDR1 as MNHEY and CDR2 as SVGAGI. The CDR3 is 13 amino acids. The CDR3 DNA is TGTGCCAGCAGTATAATGCCGCTAGCAGAGCAGTACTTC. The encoded protein is CASSIMPLAEQYF.

The CDR3 region has the DNA TGTGCCAGCAGTCCCTGGTCTAGCGGGGGGCGCACAGATACGCAGTATTTT. Protein: CASSPWSSGGRTDTQYF. J is TRBJ2-3 and V is TRBV27; 11 bases match TRBD2. The V gene's germline CDR1 is MNHEY and CDR2 SMNVEV (reference sequence). The trim removed 5 bases at V and 1 base at J, leaving 8 bases unmatched. The CDR3 loop spans 17 amino acids.

This clone was counted a few times. In nucleotides, the CDR3 is TGCGCCAGCAGCTTGCCTCTAGCGGCGGTTCGGAATGAGCAGTTCTTC. Protein: CASSLPLAAVRNEQFF. The chain links TRBV5-1 to TRBJ2-1; 7 nucleotides line up with TRBD2. CDR1 and CDR2 from the germline V gene are SGHRS and YFSETQ. The CDR3 contains 16 residues. The V gene end was trimmed by 1 base and the J gene end by 7 bases; junction bases not matched to a gene: 11.

This sequence joins TRBV19 and TRBJ2-1; 9 nucleotides agree with TRBD2. This CDR3 is 16 amino acids long. Germline loops: CDR1 LNHDA, CDR2 SQIVND (reference sequence). The V gene end was trimmed by 5 bases and the J gene end by 7 bases; junction bases not matched to a gene: 12. CDR3 nucleotide sequence: TGTGCCAGTAGTCCTGTAGCGGGAGCGTATCGGAATGAGCAGTTCTTC. The encoded protein is CASSPVAGAYRNEQFF.

The J gene is TRBJ2-5, the V gene TRBV30, with D maybe TRBD1 (5 bases). Germline V gene data show CDR1 as GTSNPN and CDR2 as SVGIG (reference sequence). Trimming cost V 3 bases and J 5 bases, with 13 bases left between them. The CDR3 has 13 amino acids. CDR3 sequence: CAWRETVLETQYF. CDR3 coding DNA: TGTGCCTGGAGGGAGACAGTATTGGAGACCCAGTACTTC.

The rearrangement joins TRBV28 to TRBJ1-4; 9 bases agree with TRBD1. Germline CDR1 MDHEN, CDR2 SYDVKM. The CDR3 runs 17 residues. After removal of 10 bases from V and 0 bases from J, the junction contained 12 bases not matched to a gene. CDR3: CAIKRPGQGATNEKLFF. The CDR3, as DNA: TGTGCCATCAAGAGGCCGGGACAGGGAGCAACTAATGAAAAACTGTTTTTT. Drawing the rest from reference TRBV28 and TRBJ1-4, the complete variable domain is DVKVTQSSRYLVKRTGEKVFLECVQDMDHENMFWYRQDPGLGLRLIYFSYDVKMKEKGDIPEGYSVSREKKERFSLILESASTNQTSMYLCAIKRPGQGATNEKLFFGSGTQLSVL.

The chain employs TRBV19 and TRBJ2-7; the D is unclear. Germline V gene sequence: CDR1 LNHDA, CDR2 SQIVND (reference sequence). Trimming stripped 4 bases from V and 6 bases from J, with 13 bases between. The CDR3 extends over 13 amino acids. CDR3 sequence (DNA): TGTGCCAGTAGTACCGCCGGTGGATCCGAGCAGTACTTC. It translates to CASSTAGGSEQYF.

This clone was observed a single time. The chain combines TRBV6-6 with TRBJ1-3; 7 bases agree with TRBD1. J was trimmed by 3 bases and V by 6 bases; bases with no gene match: 5. CDR1 is MNHNY and CDR2 is SVGAGI in the germline V gene (reference sequence). CDR3 size: 14 residues. CDR3 nucleotides: TGTGCCAGCAGAGAGACAGGGCTTGGAAACACCATATATTTT. Encoded protein: CASRETGLGNTIYF.

A few counts support this clone. This rearrangement joins TRBV10-1 to TRBJ1-2, with D possibly being TRBD1 (6 bases). The CDR3 runs 13 residues. V lost 6 bases to trimming and J lost 0 bases, with 8 bases between them. The germline gives CDR1 WNHNN, CDR2 SYGVQD (reference sequence). The CDR3 protein is CASSRTANYGYTF. CDR3 DNA: TGCGCCAGCAGCCGGACAGCTAACTATGGCTACACCTTC.

The CDR3 here is CASSTTQGSHQPQHF. CDR3 sequence (DNA): TGTGCCAGCAGTACCACACAGGGATCTCATCAGCCCCAGCATTTT. The rearrangement joins TRBV28 to TRBJ1-5; weak D call: TRBD1 (6 bases). The V end was cut by 5 bases, the J end by 5 bases, with 16 bases between. CDR1 is MDHEN, CDR2 SYDVKM, per germline. This CDR3 has 15 amino acids.

This chain joins TRBV6-5 and TRBJ2-1; the match to TRBD1 covers 7 bases. The germline CDR1 and CDR2 sequences are MNHEY and SVGAGI. Losses at the gene ends were 6 bases for V and 0 bases for J; bases not matched to a gene: 5. The CDR3 is made up of 15 amino acids. CDR3 in amino acids: CASRQGQSSYNEQFF. DNA for the CDR3: TGTGCCAGCAGACAGGGGCAGAGCTCCTACAATGAGCAGTTCTTC.

The chain joins TRBV7-8 to TRBJ2-3, with 10 bases fitting TRBD2. CDR3 length equals 16 residues. The germline V gene has CDR1 SGHVS and CDR2 FQNEAQ. J was trimmed by 5 bases and V by 6 bases; bases with no gene match: 11. The CDR3 here is CASSPAGGPGGDTQYF. CDR3 nucleotides: TGTGCCAGCAGTCCAGCGGGAGGGCCGGGAGGAGATACGCAGTATTTT.

This chain uses TRBV6-1 with TRBJ2-7; 9 bases are a match to TRBD1. V was clipped by 3 bases and J by 3 bases; unmatched bases: 6. Germline V CDR1 and CDR2: MNHNS, SASEGT. There are 15 residues in the CDR3. The chain's CDR3 is CASSESGTGFYEQYF. The CDR3 DNA follows: TGTGCCAGCAGTGAGTCCGGGACAGGGTTCTACGAGCAGTACTTC.

This rearrangement joins TRBV28 to TRBJ2-2; TRBD1 or TRBD2 may be the D gene (5 bases each). The V end was cut by 3 bases, the J end by 4 bases, with 9 bases between. Germline V gene sequence: CDR1 MDHEN, CDR2 SYDVKM. This CDR3 is built from 14 residues. CDR3 residues: CASSFTRGTGELFF. The CDR3 nucleotides read TGTGCCAGCAGTTTTACGAGGGGCACCGGGGAGCTGTTTTTT.

The chain couples TRBV5-1 to TRBJ2-1; 7 nucleotides align to TRBD1. The CDR3 is 16 amino acids. V trimming: 4 bases; J trimming: 2 bases; junction bases outside the gene matches: 9. Germline assignment: CDR1 SGHRS and CDR2 YFSETQ. The CDR3 region is CASSADRADAYNEQFF. The CDR3 region has the DNA TGCGCCAGCAGCGCAGACAGGGCTGATGCCTACAATGAGCAGTTCTTC.

V gene TRBV6-5 combines with J gene TRBJ1-5; D is undetermined. CDR1 is MNHEY and CDR2 is SVGAGI in the germline V gene. The CDR3 is 13 residues long. V lost 0 bases and J lost 3, with 3 bases in between. CDR3 coding DNA: TGTGCCAGCAGTTACTCCATCAATCAGCCCCAGCATTTT. It codes for CASSYSINQPQHF.

The chain is built from TRBV19 and TRBJ2-7, with 10 nucleotides matching TRBD1. Trimming at V came to 5 bases and at J to 1 base, leaving 5 bases not matched to a gene. CDR3 length equals 15 residues. CDR1 LNHDA and CDR2 SQIVND come from the germline V gene (reference sequence). CDR3 amino acids: CASSSRTGGSYEQYF. The CDR3 DNA reads TGTGCCAGTAGTTCCCGGACAGGGGGTTCCTACGAGCAGTACTTC.

The gene calls are TRBV28 and TRBJ2-1; the D gene is possibly TRBD2 (7 bases). The germline V gene encodes CDR1 MDHEN and CDR2 SYDVKM. The CDR3 is 16 amino acids. Trimming stripped 3 bases from V and 6 bases from J, with 18 bases between. CDR3 amino acids: CASSLQRGALANEQFF. The CDR3 DNA sequence: TGTGCCAGCAGTTTGCAACGGGGGGCTCTCGCCAATGAGCAGTTCTTC.

The chain joins TRBV7-9 to TRBJ1-4, with D unresolved. Trimming took off 1 base at V and 5 bases at J, with 11 bases between the two ends. Germline V gene sequence: CDR1 SEHNR, CDR2 FQNEAQ (reference sequence). This CDR3 has 15 residues. The CDR3 spells CASSLGGSRNEKLFF. For the CDR3, the DNA is TGTGCCAGCAGCTTAGGTGGGTCACGGAATGAAAAACTGTTTTTT.